These 28 T cell receptor beta chains were sequenced from one sample in a study of identifying expanded T cells in peripheral blood. Generated by immunoSEQ multiplex PCR, the TCRdb table keeps only in-frame clones and is missing some. The sample contains about 74,000 clones, approximately 84% of which appear only once. The specimen was blood. These receptors originate from a person aged 18 to 69 in good health.

This sequence joins TRBV11-1 and TRBJ2-7; 9 bases align to TRBD2. The CDR3 totals 14 residues. V gave up 5 bases and J gave up 5 bases; unmatched junction bases: 7. Germline V gene sequence: CDR1 SGHAT, CDR2 FQDESV (reference sequence). The DNA of the CDR3 is TGTGCCAGCAGCGGAGCGGGAGGCGGTAACGAGCAGTACTTC. Protein sequence: CASSGAGGGNEQYF.

V and J are TRBV5-5 and TRBJ2-1, with TRBD2 matching 8 bases. J lost 8 bases, V lost 4 bases, and 11 bases had no gene match. This CDR3 is 15 amino acids long. Germline assignment: CDR1 SGHKS and CDR2 YYEKEE (reference sequence). This CDR3 reads CASSRLASTRDEQFF. The CDR3 nucleotides are TGTGCCAGCAGCCGACTAGCGTCAACTAGAGATGAGCAGTTCTTC.

The chain employs TRBV5-6 and TRBJ2-5, with TRBD2 matching over 7 bases. The trim removed 0 bases at V and 5 bases at J, leaving 10 bases unmatched. Germline V gene sequence: CDR1 SGHDT, CDR2 YYEEEE. The CDR3 is 16 amino acids. CDR3 sequence reads: CASSLVGRADGETQYF. The CDR3 nucleotides are TGTGCCAGCAGCTTGGTGGGGAGGGCAGATGGGGAGACCCAGTACTTC.

This clone was recorded once. The chain links TRBV2 to TRBJ2-1, with D maybe TRBD1 (6 bases). The ends were cut back, 3 bases at V and 0 bases at J, with 21 bases in the middle. Germline CDR1 and CDR2: SNHLY and FYNNEI. The CDR3 runs to 19 residues. The CDR3: CASSDQGSGFPSSYNEQFF. The CDR3 coding sequence is TGTGCCAGCAGTGATCAGGGGTCGGGATTCCCAAGCTCCTACAATGAGCAGTTCTTC.

This rearrangement joins TRBV6-6 to TRBJ1-1, with 7 bases matching TRBD1. V lost 7 bases, J lost 0 bases, and 5 bases stayed unmatched. CDR3 length: 14 residues. Germline CDR1 MNHNY, CDR2 SVGAGI (reference sequence). This CDR3 is CASNAGTVNTEAFF. In DNA form, the CDR3 reads TGTGCCAGCAACGCCGGGACAGTGAACACTGAAGCTTTCTTT.

The CDR3 region has the DNA TGTGCCAGCAGTCCCCGACTAGCGGGAGCCTATGAGCAGTTCTTC. Translating it yields CASSPRLAGAYEQFF. The chain combines TRBV27 with TRBJ2-1; 12 nucleotides line up with TRBD2. This CDR3 contains 15 residues. From germline, CDR1 is MNHEY and CDR2 SMNVEV (reference sequence). V was pared by 5 bases and J by 8 bases, with 7 bases of the junction left unmatched.

V usage is TRBV18 and J usage is TRBJ2-7, with a weak D call TRBD2 (5 bases). Trimming removed 0 bases at V and 7 bases at J, with 19 bases between. CDR3 size: 16 residues. Germline values: CDR1 KGHSH, CDR2 LQKENI. The CDR3 here is CASSPPGDRSEYEQYF. The CDR3 DNA follows: TGTGCCAGCTCACCACCCGGGGATAGAAGCGAGTATGAGCAGTACTTC.

The chain uses TRBV19 and TRBJ2-5; D may be TRBD1 (5 bases). The germline gives CDR1 LNHDA, CDR2 SQIVND (reference sequence). This CDR3 has 15 residues. Trimming took 5 bases from V and 1 from J, leaving 14 bases between them. CDR3 amino acids: CASSALQGAQETQYF. CDR3 DNA sequence: TGTGCCAGTAGTGCGCTTCAGGGCGCCCAAGAGACCCAGTACTTC. Full variable domain (rest looked up from reference TRBV19 and TRBJ2-5): DGGITQSPKYLFRKEGQNVTLSCEQNLNHDAMYWYRQDPGQGLRLIYYSQIVNDFQKGDIAEGYSVSREKKESFPLTVTSAQKNPTAFYLCASSALQGAQETQYFGPGTRLLVL.

J is TRBJ2-3 and V is TRBV21-1; the D segment call TRBD2 is taken from the table without a DNA check. TRBV21-1 is an annotated pseudogene. This CDR3 is 19 amino acids long. The CDR3 nucleotides are TGTGCCAGCAGCATTAAAGCTGTACTAGCGGGAGTAGGCACAGATACGCAGTATTTT. This translates into CASSIKAVLAGVGTDTQYF.

The chain couples TRBV6-5 to TRBJ2-1; TRBD1 aligns across 11 bases. The junction had 6 bases not matched to a gene; V was cut back by 6 bases and J by 5 bases. The CDR3 is 15 amino acids. Germline V gives CDR1 MNHEY, CDR2 SVGAGI. CDR3 in amino acids: CASSLGQGADNEQFF. CDR3 sequence (DNA): TGTGCCAGCAGCCTAGGACAGGGGGCGGACAATGAGCAGTTCTTC.

V and J are TRBV6-1 and TRBJ2-3; D possibly matches TRBD1 or TRBD2 (5 bases each). This CDR3 spans 16 amino acids. V lost 2 bases, J lost 3 bases, and 15 bases lay in between. The germline V gene has CDR1 MNHNS and CDR2 SASEGT. In DNA form, the CDR3 reads TGTGCCAGCAGTGAATGGGGAGTGGGGGAAACAGATACGCAGTATTTT. Translating it yields CASSEWGVGETDTQYF.

V gene TRBV28 combines with J gene TRBJ1-3; D is ambiguous. The V gene's germline CDR1 is MDHEN and CDR2 SYDVKM. The CDR3 sequence is 15 residues long. The V end lost 3 bases, the J end lost 0 bases, and 9 bases lay between the germline ends. CDR3 in DNA: TGTGCCAGCAGTTTCGCGGAGAGCTCTGGAAACACCATATATTTT. This sequence encodes CASSFAESSGNTIYF.

The J gene is TRBJ1-5, the V gene TRBV28; D unresolved. Trimming took off 4 bases at V and 3 bases at J, with 10 bases between the two ends. CDR1 and CDR2 from the germline V gene are MDHEN and SYDVKM. This CDR3 has 14 amino acids. In DNA, the CDR3 is TGTGCCAGCAGTTGGGTCGGCACCAATCAGCCCCAGCATTTT. Protein: CASSWVGTNQPQHF.

V gene TRBV18 combines with J gene TRBJ2-5; TRBD2 aligns across 7 bases. The CDR3 is 15 residues long. With V trimmed by 3 bases and J by 4 bases, 8 bases remained unmatched. CDR1 is KGHSH, CDR2 LQKENI, per germline. Here the CDR3 DNA reads TGTGCCAGCTCACCTAGCGGGTATTCGAGAGAGACCCAGTACTTC. This translates into CASSPSGYSRETQYF.

The CDR3, as DNA: TGTGCCATCAAGAGTTACACAGATACGCAGTATTTT. Translation gives CAIKSYTDTQYF. The J gene is TRBJ2-3, the V gene TRBV10-3; no clear D gene. With 7 bases removed from V and 2 bases from J, the gap between germline ends came to 7 bases. CDR1 ENHRY and CDR2 SYGVKD come from the germline V gene. This CDR3 contains 12 residues.

The J gene is TRBJ2-2, the V gene TRBV7-3; 10 nucleotides agree with TRBD2. From germline, CDR1 is SGHTA and CDR2 FQGTGA. V was pared by 5 bases and J by 2 bases, with 5 bases of the junction left unmatched. The CDR3 covers 16 residues. CDR3 sequence: CASSAGLAANTGELFF. For the CDR3, the DNA is TGTGCCAGCAGCGCAGGACTAGCGGCTAACACCGGGGAGCTGTTTTTT.

The V and J genes are TRBV5-6 and TRBJ1-3; no reliable D call. Germline lookup yields CDR1 SGHDT and CDR2 YYEEEE. The CDR3 extends over 16 amino acids. Trimming removed 4 bases from V and 3 bases from J, with 17 bases in between. CDR3 loop: CASSPGPISGGNTIYF. The CDR3 nucleotides are TGTGCCAGCAGCCCTGGCCCAATTAGTGGTGGAAACACCATATATTTT.

CDR3 coding DNA: TGTGCCAGCAGCAACCCTTCTGGAAACACCATATATTTT. Translation: CASSNPSGNTIYF. The chain links TRBV7-2 to TRBJ1-3, with D hard to call. The length of the CDR3 is 13 residues. V lost 5 bases and J lost 1, with 6 bases in between. Germline V CDR1 and CDR2: SGHTA, FQGNSA.

The CDR3 spells CASSLPLAGLAKNIQYF. As DNA, the CDR3 is TGTGCCAGCAGCCTACCCTTAGCGGGACTGGCCAAAAACATTCAGTACTTC. V usage is TRBV5-4 and J usage is TRBJ2-4, with 8 bases identical to TRBD2. The germline V gene encodes CDR1 SGHNT and CDR2 YYREEE (reference sequence). The CDR3 consists of 17 residues. Trimming removed 4 bases from V and 1 base from J; junction bases left unmatched: 10.

The chain has TRBV7-8 and TRBJ2-1; 7 bases are a match to TRBD2. This CDR3 has 15 amino acids. The J segment lost 8 bases and the V segment lost 3 bases, leaving 10 bases of the junction unmatched. CDR1 is SGHVS and CDR2 is FQNEAQ in the germline V gene. DNA of the CDR3: TGTGCCAGCAGCTTTAGGGAGGGTGAGTTCCATGAGCAGTTCTTC. This translates into CASSFREGEFHEQFF.

The rearrangement joins TRBV9 to TRBJ1-5; D remains ambiguous. The CDR3 consists of 13 residues. CDR1 SGDLS and CDR2 YYNGEE come from the germline V gene. With 4 bases removed from V and 7 bases from J, the gap between germline ends came to 12 bases. CDR3 sequence: CASSRTAQQPQHF. DNA of the CDR3: TGTGCCAGCAGCCGGACGGCCCAACAGCCCCAGCATTTT.

This chain connects TRBV5-8 to TRBJ2-5; the D is unclear. The CDR3 length is 17 residues. Germline assignment: CDR1 SGHTS and CDR2 YDEGEE. V was trimmed by 0 bases and J by 1 base, leaving 16 bases between them. In nucleotides, the CDR3 is TGTGCCAGCAGCTTGGTAAAAGGTGGCAACTTCCAAGAGACCCAGTACTTC. It specifies CASSLVKGGNFQETQYF.

The V gene is TRBV5-8, the J gene TRBJ2-5; the match to TRBD1 covers 8 bases. The CDR3 is made up of 17 amino acids. CDR1 SGHTS and CDR2 YDEGEE come from the germline V gene. V trimming: 4 bases; J trimming: 2 bases; junction bases outside the gene matches: 13. Written as DNA, the CDR3 is TGTGCCAGCAGCGCGGGTGACAGGGGAGGTGGGCAAGAGACCCAGTACTTC. Its translation is CASSAGDRGGGQETQYF.

This clone was recorded only once. The identical CDR3 is also encoded by other nucleotide sequences in the sample. This chain joins TRBV9 and TRBJ2-1; no reliable D call. The CDR3 runs 15 residues. V was clipped by 4 bases and J by 0 bases, with 11 bases between them. Germline V gene lookup returns CDR1 SGDLS and CDR2 YYNGEE. The CDR3 DNA is TGTGCCAGCAGCTCGAGTGGCAGCTCCTACAATGAGCAGTTCTTC. Amino acid sequence: CASSSSGSSYNEQFF. The whole variable domain, remainder taken from reference TRBV9 and TRBJ2-1, is DSGVTQTPKHLITATGQRVTLRCSPRSGDLSVYWYQQSLDQGLQFLIQYYNGEERAKGNILERFSAQQFPDLHSELNLSSLELGDSALYFCASSSSGSSYNEQFFGPGTRLTVL.

V and J are TRBV7-2 and TRBJ2-5; D is uncertain. The ends were cut back, 4 bases at V and 1 base at J, with 7 bases in the middle. Germline CDR1 and CDR2: SGHTA and FQGNSA. The length of the CDR3 is 13 residues. CDR3 nucleotides: TGTGCCAGCAGCTCGAATGGCCAAGAGACCCAGTACTTC. Its translation is CASSSNGQETQYF.

The chain is built from TRBV19 and TRBJ2-7; 7 bases agree with TRBD2. The CDR3 spans 14 residues. Looked up from germline, CDR1 is LNHDA and CDR2 is SQIVND (reference sequence). Trimming took 6 bases from V and 2 from J; bases not matched to a gene: 7. The CDR3 reads CASRATSSTYEQYF. The CDR3 DNA reads TGTGCCAGTAGAGCGACTAGCTCCACCTACGAGCAGTACTTC.

This sequence joins TRBV2 and TRBJ2-5; 11 nucleotides line up with TRBD2. The closer fit of TRBJ2-7 to the DNA end suggests the J call may be wrong. The V gene's germline CDR1 is SNHLY and CDR2 FYNNEI. The CDR3 runs 17 residues. CDR3 sequence (DNA): TGTGCCAGCAGGCCGGATAGCGGGAGGGCTAGACCTTACGAGCAGTACTTC. It specifies CASRPDSGRARPYEQYF.

This clone has only one observation. The gene calls are TRBV6-5 and TRBJ2-5, with 9 positions matching TRBD1. The J segment lost 2 bases and the V segment lost 0 bases, leaving 1 base of the junction unmatched. Per the germline V gene, CDR1 is MNHEY and CDR2 is SVGAGI. The CDR3 loop spans 15 amino acids. CDR3 bases: TGTGCCAGCAGTTACTCGGGACAGGGACAAGAGACCCAGTACTTC. Protein sequence: CASSYSGQGQETQYF.